The 8 T cell receptor beta chains in this list originate from one sample, sequenced in a study of blood T cells in healthy people across ages. A second PCR, run for about 6 to 11 cycles, used a sample-barcoded 5' primer plus a J-beta primer mix. MiXCR, applied by TCRdb to the 5' RACE reads, yields one record per CDR3 protein. The sample holds just under 900,000 distinct CDR3 sequences; about 30% are singletons and the top ten take 15% to 20%. Sequenced input: blood. The receptors here all came from a woman aged 80 or older in good health.

There are a few counts of this clonotype. The J gene is TRBJ1-1, the V gene TRBV30; D not certain. This CDR3 comprises 11 residues. V dropped 3 bases and J dropped 6 bases, with 8 bases sitting between them. From germline, CDR1 is GTSNPN and CDR2 SVGIG (reference sequence). For the CDR3, the DNA is TGTGCCTGGAGATGGATTGCTGAAGCTTTCTTT. This translates into CAWRWIAEAFF.

This clonotype appeared a few times. V gene TRBV21-1 combines with J gene TRBJ1-5; TRBD1, as called in the table, went unchecked against the DNA. TRBV21-1 is a documented pseudogene. The CDR3 length is 16 residues. The CDR3 loop is CASSQPDRVSNQPQHF. CDR3 coding DNA: TGTGCCAGCAGCCAACCAGACAGGGTAAGCAATCAGCCCCAGCATTTT.

The chain has TRBV3-1 and TRBJ1-2; 8 bases are a match to TRBD1. V dropped 4 bases and J dropped 5; count of bases not matched to a gene: 12. The CDR3 is 16 residues long. Germline V gives CDR1 LGHDT, CDR2 YNNKEL (reference sequence). CDR3 bases: TGTGCCAGCAGCCTCACGGGACAGGTTAGCTTATATGGCTACACCTTC. This sequence encodes CASSLTGQVSLYGYTF. Combining the CDR3 with reference TRBV3-1 and TRBJ1-2 gives the whole variable domain DTAVSQTPKYLVTQMGNDKSIKCEQNLGHDTMYWYKQDSKKFLKIMFSYNNKELIINETVPNRFSPKSPDKAHLNLHINSLELGDSAVYFCASSLTGQVSLYGYTFGSGTRLTVV.

This clonotype came up a few times. This rearrangement joins TRBV7-8 to TRBJ2-7; 9 bases are a match to TRBD1. Looked up from germline, CDR1 is SGHVS and CDR2 is FQNEAQ. The CDR3 is made up of 13 amino acids. The junction had 8 bases not matched to a gene; V was cut back by 7 bases and J by 7 bases. This chain's CDR3 is CASTHRGPGEQYF. The CDR3 coding sequence is TGTGCCAGCACCCACAGGGGGCCAGGGGAGCAGTACTTC. Looking up the rest from reference TRBV7-8 and TRBJ2-7 gives the full variable domain: GAGVSQSPRYKVAKRGQDVALRCDPISGHVSLFWYQQALGQGPEFLTYFQNEAQLDKSGLPSDRFFAERPEGSVSTLKIQRTQQEDSAVYLCASTHRGPGEQYFGPGTRLTVT.

Details on this clonotype: One junction end does not reproduce the germline sequence, and a read error may be involved. The V and J genes are TRBV12-3 or TRBV12-4 and TRBJ1-1; a weak D match, TRBD1 (5 bases). CDR3 length: 14 residues. The CDR3 coding sequence is TGTGCCGGCAGTTCCGGGACGGCGAACACTGAAGCTTTCTTT. It yields the protein CAGSSGTANTEAFF.

This clonotype was detected a few times. The J gene is TRBJ2-6, the V gene TRBV28; 7 bases agree with TRBD1. This CDR3 spans 18 amino acids. The V and J ends lost 6 bases and 0 bases, in that order; junction bases with no gene match: 11. The germline V gene encodes CDR1 MDHEN and CDR2 SYDVKM. The CDR3 loop reads CASSPPGTASSGANVLTF. Here the CDR3 DNA reads TGTGCCAGCAGCCCGCCCGGGACAGCGAGCTCTGGGGCCAACGTCCTGACTTTC.

Worth noting for this clonotype: A much larger clone sits a single nucleotide away, making a read error possible. This chain connects TRBV27 to TRBJ2-7; D possibly corresponds to TRBD1 (5 bases). This CDR3 has 13 amino acids. The V gene lost 5 bases and the J gene lost 4 bases, with 12 bases spanning the gap. The germline CDR1 and CDR2 sequences are MNHEY and SMNVEV (reference sequence). This chain's CDR3 is CASSGAGYYEQYF. The CDR3 coding sequence is TGTGCCAGCAGTGGGGCAGGGTATTACGAGCAGTACTTC.

This clonotype was seen ten or more times. This chain uses TRBV10-1 with TRBJ2-1; 10 nucleotides match TRBD2. The V segment lost 6 bases and the J segment 10 bases; nucleotides outside the gene matches: 6. Germline values: CDR1 WNHNN, CDR2 SYGVQD (reference sequence). The CDR3 is made up of 13 amino acids. Written as DNA, the CDR3 is TGCGCCAGCAGCAGAGCGGGGGGGCACGAGCAGTTCTTC. Translated, it gives CASSRAGGHEQFF.